The T cell receptor beta chain described here comes from a study of T cell responses to AZD1222 COVID-19 vaccine. Whole-study results and caveats: The study identified only 6 or 7 AZD1222 recipients as seropositive at baseline. The donor group comprised mostly white British people and more females; the analysis possibly underestimated clonal diversity. After two AZD1222 doses, spike-specific TCR breadth and depth rose versus day 0.

Germline lookup yields CDR1 SQVTM and CDR2 ANQGSEA. The CDR3 sequence is 12 residues long. V shed 5 bases and J shed 3 bases, with 7 bases lying between them. TCRdb's copy holds only in-frame clones and misses some; the assay was immunoSEQ multiplex PCR. The sample has about 140,000 clones, 70% to 90% seen once. This clone showed up just a few times. Its antigen is not known. This specimen was peripheral blood, taken 28 days after the second AZD1222 dose. This sequence was found in an adult who received the AZD1222 COVID-19 vaccine. The gene calls are TRBV29-1 and TRBJ2-2, with TRBD2 as a possible D gene (5 bases). CDR3 DNA: TGCAGCGTTTACGGGGACACCGGGGAGCTGTTTTTT. Protein: CSVYGDTGELFF.